This T cell receptor beta chain was sequenced for a study of OX40 agonist ivuxolimab in advanced cancers. This table comes from immunoSEQ multiplex PCR, and its TCRdb copy is limited to in-frame clones, with some not included. The sample shows approximately 32,000 clones, approximately 89% of them seen only once. Germline V gene sequence: CDR1 SGHTS, CDR2 YDEGEE. Unmatched junction bases numbered 4, after V lost 4 bases and J lost 9 bases. The CDR3 totals 12 residues. Prior autoimmune disease or systemic immunosuppression barred patients. A note on this clone: Its antigen remains unknown.

Regarding the study as a whole: Expanded clones were, on average, more numerous among CD8+ T cells than CD4+. The study found among the lowest clonal expansion in partial responders at 0.1-3.0 mg/kg.

This clonotype was sampled from an adult with an advanced solid tumor such as melanoma, head and neck, liver or kidney cancer. This chain uses TRBV5-8 with TRBJ2-1, with 7 nucleotides matching TRBD1. Here the sequenced sample was CD4+ or CD8+ T cells sorted from blood, taken in a trial of the OX40 agonist ivuxolimab. The CDR3 region has the DNA TGTGCCAGCAGCCGATACAGGGGTGAGCAGTTCTTC. Its translation is CASSRYRGEQFF.